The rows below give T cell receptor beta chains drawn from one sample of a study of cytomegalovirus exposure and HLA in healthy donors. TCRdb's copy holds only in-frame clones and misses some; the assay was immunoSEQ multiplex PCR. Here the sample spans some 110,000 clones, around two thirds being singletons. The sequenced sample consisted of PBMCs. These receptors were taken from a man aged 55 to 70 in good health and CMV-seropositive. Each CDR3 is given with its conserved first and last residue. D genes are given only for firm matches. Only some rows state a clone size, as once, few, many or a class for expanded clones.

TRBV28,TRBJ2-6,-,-,TGTGCCAGCAGGTTAACCACAGGGTACGGGGCCAACGTCCTGACTTTC,CASRLTTGYGANVLTF
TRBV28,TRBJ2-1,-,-,TGTGCCAGCAGTTATGACGGGACACCCTACAATGAGCAGTTCTTC,CASSYDGTPYNEQFF
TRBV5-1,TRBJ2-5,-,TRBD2,TGCGCCAGCAGCATACTTACTAGCGGGGGGGCCGCGGAGACCCAGTACTTC,CASSILTSGGAAETQYF
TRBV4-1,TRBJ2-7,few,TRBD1,TGCGCCAGCAGCGTAGGGGACAGGGGTGACGAGCAGTACTTC,CASSVGDRGDEQYF
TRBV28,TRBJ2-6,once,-,TGTGCCAGCAGTTTATGGACACTCTCTGGGGCCAACGTCCTGACTTTC,CASSLWTLSGANVLTF
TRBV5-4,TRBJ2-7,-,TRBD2,TGTGCCAGCAGCTCTGCAGGACTAGCGGGGGGGAGGGAGCAGTACTTC,CASSSAGLAGGREQYF
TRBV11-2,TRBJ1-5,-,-,TGTGCCAGCAGCCCGGGAAAGAATCAGCCCCAGCATTTT,CASSPGKNQPQHF
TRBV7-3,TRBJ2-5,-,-,TGTGCCAGCAGCAAAGAGCCAGGTCAGGGTAGGACCCAGTACTTC,CASSKEPGQGRTQYF
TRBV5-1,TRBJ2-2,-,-,TGCGCCAGCAGCTTCTCCGGGAACACCGGGGAGCTGTTTTTT,CASSFSGNTGELFF
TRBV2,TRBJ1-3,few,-,TGTGCCAGCAGTTACCAGGGATCGGCTGGAAACACCATATATTTT,CASSYQGSAGNTIYF
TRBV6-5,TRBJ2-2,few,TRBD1,TGTGCCAGCAGGACAGGGATGGAGGCCGGGGAGCTGTTTTTT,CASRTGMEAGELFF
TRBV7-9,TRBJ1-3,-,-,TGTGCCAGCAGCTTAAGCGGAAAACGGTTAGACACCATATATTTT,CASSLSGKRLDTIYF
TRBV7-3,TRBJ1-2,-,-,TGTGCCAGCAGCCCAGGGCCTGACTATGGCTACACCTTC,CASSPGPDYGYTF
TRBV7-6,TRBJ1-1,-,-,TGTGCCAGCAGCTTAGATGGAGTCACTGAAGCTTTCTTT,CASSLDGVTEAFF
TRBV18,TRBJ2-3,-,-,TGTGCCAGCGAAAAGAGCACGGGTTACACAGATACGCAGTATTTT,CASEKSTGYTDTQYF
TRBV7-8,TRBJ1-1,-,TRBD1,TGTGCCAGCAGCTTAGCCCCCGACAGGGACACTGAAGCTTTCTTT,CASSLAPDRDTEAFF
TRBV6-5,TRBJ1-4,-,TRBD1,TGTGCCAGCAGACGGGACAGAACTAATGAAAAACTGTTTTTT,CASRRDRTNEKLFF
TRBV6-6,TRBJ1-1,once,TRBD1,TGTGCCAGCAGGATAGGGACAGGGCACACTGAAGCTTTCTTT,CASRIGTGHTEAFF
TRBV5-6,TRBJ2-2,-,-,TGTGCCAGCGGTCTACCGTTGAGCACCGGGGAGCTGTTTTTT,CASGLPLSTGELFF
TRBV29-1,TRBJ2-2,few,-,TGCAGCGTTAAGGGGATAAGCACCGGGGAGCTGTTTTTT,CSVKGISTGELFF
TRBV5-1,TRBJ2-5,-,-,TGCGCCAGCAGCTTAACAGGGTTTGCAGAGACCCAGTACTTC,CASSLTGFAETQYF
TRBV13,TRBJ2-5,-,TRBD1,TGTGCCAGCAGCCCAGGGACAGGGGGCGAGACCCAGTACTTC,CASSPGTGGETQYF
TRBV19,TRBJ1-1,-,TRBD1,TGTGCCAGTAGTATGGTCCTCGGACAGGGGGTATCGGAAGCTTTCTTT,CASSMVLGQGVSEAFF
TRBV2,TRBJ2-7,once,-,TGTGCCAGCAGTGAAATGTCAGGGCCGGGCGGCGAGCAGTACTTC,CASSEMSGPGGEQYF
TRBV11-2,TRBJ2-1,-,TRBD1,TGTGCCAGCAGCTTCTCACAGGGGGGAACACACAATGAGCAGTTCTTC,CASSFSQGGTHNEQFF
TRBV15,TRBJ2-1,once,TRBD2,TGTGCCACCAGCAGAGAGTCCGAGCGGGGGTACATGGTCTTC,CATSRESERGYMVF
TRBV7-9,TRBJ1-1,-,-,TGTGCCAGCAGGCCGTGGGGGGGCACTGAAGCTTTCTTT,CASRPWGGTEAFF
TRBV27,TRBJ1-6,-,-,TGTGCCAGCAGTTCGCCCTCAGGGGCGAGGGGGTCACCCCTCCACTTT,CASSSPSGARGSPLHF
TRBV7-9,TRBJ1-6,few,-,TGTGCCAGCAGCCTCGGGGGGGATTCACCCCTCCACTTT,CASSLGGDSPLHF
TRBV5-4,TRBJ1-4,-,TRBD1,TGTGCCAGCAGCTTTCCCGGGACAGGGCTTCGTGAAAAACTGTTTTTT,CASSFPGTGLREKLFF
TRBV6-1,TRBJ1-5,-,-,TGTGCCAGCAGGACTGTAAGCAATCAGCCCCAGCATTTT,CASRTVSNQPQHF
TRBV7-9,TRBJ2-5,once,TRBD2,TGTGCCACCCGGTCGGCGGGGGGGAGGGAGACCCAGTACTTC,CATRSAGGRETQYF
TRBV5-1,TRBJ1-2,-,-,TGCGCCAGCAGCTCACCCGCTCAGGGTACCTACACCTTC,CASSSPAQGTYTF
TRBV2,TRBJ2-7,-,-,TGTGCCAGCAGGTCGGACAGCTACGAGCAGTACTTC,CASRSDSYEQYF
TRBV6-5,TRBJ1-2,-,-,TGTGCCAGCAGAGCGACGGGGTTCTATGGCTACACCTTC,CASRATGFYGYTF
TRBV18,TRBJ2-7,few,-,TGTGCCAGCTCACCTAGCGGCAACTACGAGCAGTACTTC,CASSPSGNYEQYF
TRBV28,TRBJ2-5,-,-,TGTGCCAGCAATCCTGGGGGGGAGACCCAGTACTTC,CASNPGGETQYF